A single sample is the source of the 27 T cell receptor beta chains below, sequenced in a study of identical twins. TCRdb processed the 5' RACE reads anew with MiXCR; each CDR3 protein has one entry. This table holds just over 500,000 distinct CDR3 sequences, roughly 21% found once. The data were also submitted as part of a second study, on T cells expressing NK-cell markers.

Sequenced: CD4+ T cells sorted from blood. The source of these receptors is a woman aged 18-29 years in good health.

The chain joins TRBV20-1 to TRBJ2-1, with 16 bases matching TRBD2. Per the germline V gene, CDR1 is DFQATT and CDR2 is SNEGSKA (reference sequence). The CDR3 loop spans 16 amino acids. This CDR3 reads CHASGTSGRASHEQFF. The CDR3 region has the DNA TGCCATGCTAGCGGGACTAGCGGGAGGGCCTCGCATGAGCAGTTCTTC.

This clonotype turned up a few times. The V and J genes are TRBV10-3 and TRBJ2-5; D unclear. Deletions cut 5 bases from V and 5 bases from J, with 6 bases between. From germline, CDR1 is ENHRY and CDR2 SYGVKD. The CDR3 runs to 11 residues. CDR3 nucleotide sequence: TGTGCCATCAGTAGTCGGGAGACCCAGTACTTC. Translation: CAISSRETQYF.

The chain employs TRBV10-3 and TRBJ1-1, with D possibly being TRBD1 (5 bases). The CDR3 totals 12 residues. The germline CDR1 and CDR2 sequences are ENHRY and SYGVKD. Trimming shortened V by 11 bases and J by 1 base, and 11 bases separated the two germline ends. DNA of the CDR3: TGTGCCGCGGACGGGGGGAACACTGAAGCTTTCTTT. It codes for CAADGGNTEAFF.

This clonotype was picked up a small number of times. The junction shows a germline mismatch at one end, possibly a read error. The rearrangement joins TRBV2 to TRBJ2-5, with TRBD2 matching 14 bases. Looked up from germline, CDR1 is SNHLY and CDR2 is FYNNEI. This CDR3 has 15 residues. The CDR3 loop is CASREGTSGSETQYF. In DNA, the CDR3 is TGTGCCAGCAGGGAAGGGACTAGCGGGAGTGAGACCCAGTACTTC. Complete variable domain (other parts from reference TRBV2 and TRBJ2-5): EPEVTQTPSHQVTQMGQEVILRCVPISNHLYFYWYRQILGQKVEFLVSFYNNEISEKSEIFDDQFSVERPDGSNFTLKIRSTKLEDSAMYFCASREGTSGSETQYFGPGTRLLVL.

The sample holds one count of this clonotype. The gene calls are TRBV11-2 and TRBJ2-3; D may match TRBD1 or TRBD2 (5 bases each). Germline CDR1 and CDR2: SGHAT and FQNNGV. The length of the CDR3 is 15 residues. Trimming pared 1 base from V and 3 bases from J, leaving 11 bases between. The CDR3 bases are TGTGCCAGCAGCTTAGCCCTCTGGGGGACAGATACGCAGTATTTT. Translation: CASSLALWGTDTQYF.

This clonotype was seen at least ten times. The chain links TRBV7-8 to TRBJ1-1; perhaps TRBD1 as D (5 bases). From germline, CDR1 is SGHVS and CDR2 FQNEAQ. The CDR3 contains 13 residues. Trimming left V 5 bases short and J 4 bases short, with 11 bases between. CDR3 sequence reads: CASSLRVGTEAFF. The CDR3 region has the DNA TGTGCCAGCAGCCTCAGGGTGGGCACTGAAGCTTTCTTT.

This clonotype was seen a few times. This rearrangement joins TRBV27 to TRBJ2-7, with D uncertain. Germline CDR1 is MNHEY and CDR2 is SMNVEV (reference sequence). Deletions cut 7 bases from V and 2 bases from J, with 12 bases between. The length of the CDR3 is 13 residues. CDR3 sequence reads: CASTDNNAYEQYF. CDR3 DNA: TGTGCCAGCACCGACAATAACGCCTACGAGCAGTACTTC.

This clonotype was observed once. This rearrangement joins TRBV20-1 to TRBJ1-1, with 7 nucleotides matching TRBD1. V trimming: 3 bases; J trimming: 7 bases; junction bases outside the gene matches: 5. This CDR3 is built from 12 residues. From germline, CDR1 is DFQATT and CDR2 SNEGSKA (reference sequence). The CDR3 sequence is CSASRGEGEAFF. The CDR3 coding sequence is TGCAGTGCTAGCAGGGGGGAGGGTGAAGCTTTCTTT.

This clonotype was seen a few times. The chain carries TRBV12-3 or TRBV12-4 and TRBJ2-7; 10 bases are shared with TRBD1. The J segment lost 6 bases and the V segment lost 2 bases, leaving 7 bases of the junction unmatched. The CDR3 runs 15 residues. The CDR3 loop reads CASSLLDRGNREQYF. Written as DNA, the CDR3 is TGTGCCAGCAGTTTACTGGACAGGGGGAATCGCGAGCAGTACTTC.

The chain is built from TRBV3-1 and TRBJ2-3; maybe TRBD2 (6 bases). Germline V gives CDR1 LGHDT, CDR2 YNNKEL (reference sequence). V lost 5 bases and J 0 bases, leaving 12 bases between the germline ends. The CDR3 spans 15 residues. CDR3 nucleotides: TGTGCCAGCAGCTCCCGGGGGACGAGCACAGATACGCAGTATTTT. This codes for CASSSRGTSTDTQYF.

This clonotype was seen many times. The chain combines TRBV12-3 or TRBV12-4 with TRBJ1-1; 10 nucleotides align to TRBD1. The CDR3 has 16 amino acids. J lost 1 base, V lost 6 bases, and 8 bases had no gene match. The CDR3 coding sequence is TGTGCCAGCAGCCGGGGACAGGGGTTCGCGAACACTGAAGCTTTCTTT. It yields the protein CASSRGQGFANTEAFF.

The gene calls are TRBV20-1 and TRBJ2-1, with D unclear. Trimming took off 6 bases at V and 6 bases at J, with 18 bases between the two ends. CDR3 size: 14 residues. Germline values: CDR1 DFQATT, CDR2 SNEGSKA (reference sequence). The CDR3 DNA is TGCAGTGCACGTATTTTAGACCATTTCAATGAGCAGTTCTTC. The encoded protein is CSARILDHFNEQFF.

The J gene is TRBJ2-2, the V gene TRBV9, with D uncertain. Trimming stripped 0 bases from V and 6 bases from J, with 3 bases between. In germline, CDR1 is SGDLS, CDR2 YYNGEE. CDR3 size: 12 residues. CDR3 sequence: CASSVVAGELFF. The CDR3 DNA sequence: TGTGCCAGCAGCGTAGTAGCCGGGGAGCTGTTTTTT.

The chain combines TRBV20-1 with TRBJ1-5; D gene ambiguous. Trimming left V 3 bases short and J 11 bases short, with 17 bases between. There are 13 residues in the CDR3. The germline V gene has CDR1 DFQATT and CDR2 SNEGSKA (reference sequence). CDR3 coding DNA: TGCAGTGCTAGTTACGGTATCCTTGGCACCCAGCATTTT. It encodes CSASYGILGTQHF.

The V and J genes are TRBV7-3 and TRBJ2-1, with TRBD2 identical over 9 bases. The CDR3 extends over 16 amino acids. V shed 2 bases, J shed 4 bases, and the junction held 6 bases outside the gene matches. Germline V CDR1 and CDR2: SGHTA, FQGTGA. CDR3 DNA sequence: TGTGCCAGCAGCTTAGGTCCTAGCGGGGTATACAATGAGCAGTTCTTC. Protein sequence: CASSLGPSGVYNEQFF.

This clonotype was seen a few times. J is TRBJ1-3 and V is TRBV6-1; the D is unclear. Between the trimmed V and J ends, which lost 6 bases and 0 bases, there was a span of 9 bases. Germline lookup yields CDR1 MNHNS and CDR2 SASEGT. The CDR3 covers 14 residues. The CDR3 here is CASRLRSSGNTIYF. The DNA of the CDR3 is TGTGCCAGCAGACTCAGGAGCTCTGGAAACACCATATATTTT.

The CDR3 coding sequence is TGCAGTGGCCTACCCGAGACAGGGAATCTAAATGAGCAGTTCTTC. Protein sequence: CSGLPETGNLNEQFF. The V gene is TRBV20-1, the J gene TRBJ2-1, with TRBD1 matching over 7 bases. This CDR3 comprises 15 residues. Germline V gene sequence: CDR1 DFQATT, CDR2 SNEGSKA (reference sequence). V was pared by 7 bases and J by 7 bases, with 16 bases of the junction left unmatched.

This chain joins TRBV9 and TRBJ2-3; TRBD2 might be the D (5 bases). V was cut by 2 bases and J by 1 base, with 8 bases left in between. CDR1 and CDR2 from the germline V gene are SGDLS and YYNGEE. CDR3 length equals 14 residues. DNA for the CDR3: TGTGCCAGCAGCGTGGCTAGCCGCACAGATACGCAGTATTTT. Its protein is CASSVASRTDTQYF. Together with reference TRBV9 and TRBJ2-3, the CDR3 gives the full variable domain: DSGVTQTPKHLITATGQRVTLRCSPRSGDLSVYWYQQSLDQGLQFLIQYYNGEERAKGNILERFSAQQFPDLHSELNLSSLELGDSALYFCASSVASRTDTQYFGPGTRLTVL.

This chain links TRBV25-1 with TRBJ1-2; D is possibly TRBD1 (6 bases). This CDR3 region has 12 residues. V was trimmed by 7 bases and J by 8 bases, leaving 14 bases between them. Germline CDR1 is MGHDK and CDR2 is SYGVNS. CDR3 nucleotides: TGTGCCAGCACTGTAGCGGGGACAGGCTACACCTTC. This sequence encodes CASTVAGTGYTF.

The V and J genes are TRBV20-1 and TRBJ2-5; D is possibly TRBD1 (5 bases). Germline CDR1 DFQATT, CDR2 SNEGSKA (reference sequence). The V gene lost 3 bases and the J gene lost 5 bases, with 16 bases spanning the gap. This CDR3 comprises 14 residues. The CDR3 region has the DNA TGCAGTGCTAGTCTCACAGGCGTCGGGGAGACCCAGTACTTC. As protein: CSASLTGVGETQYF.

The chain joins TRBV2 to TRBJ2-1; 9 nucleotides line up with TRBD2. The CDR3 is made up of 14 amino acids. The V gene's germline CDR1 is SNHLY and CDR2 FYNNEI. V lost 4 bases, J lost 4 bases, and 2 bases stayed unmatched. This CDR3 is CASSATSGYNEQFF. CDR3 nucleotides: TGTGCCAGCAGTGCGACTAGCGGTTACAATGAGCAGTTCTTC.

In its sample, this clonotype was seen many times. In nucleotides, the CDR3 is TGCAGTGCTAGAGATCCCATGACTTCTAGCACAGATACGCAGTATTTT. It specifies CSARDPMTSSTDTQYF. The V gene is TRBV20-1, the J gene TRBJ2-3; D uncertain. Germline lookup yields CDR1 DFQATT and CDR2 SNEGSKA (reference sequence). The CDR3 length is 16 residues. With 0 bases removed from V and 0 bases from J, the gap between germline ends came to 13 bases.

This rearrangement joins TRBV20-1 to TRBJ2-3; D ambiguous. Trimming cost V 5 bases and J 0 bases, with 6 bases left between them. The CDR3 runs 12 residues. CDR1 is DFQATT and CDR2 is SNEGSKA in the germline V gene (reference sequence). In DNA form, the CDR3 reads TGCAGTGCTGGATCTAGCACAGATACGCAGTATTTT. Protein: CSAGSSTDTQYF.

The CDR3, as DNA: TGTGCCATCAGGGGACTAGCTGTCTACAATGAGCAGTTCTTC. Its translation is CAIRGLAVYNEQFF. The J gene is TRBJ2-1, the V gene TRBV10-3, with TRBD2 matching 9 bases. The CDR3 sequence is 14 residues long. The germline CDR1 and CDR2 sequences are ENHRY and SYGVKD. Trimming cost V 6 bases and J 3 bases; bases outside gene matches: 3.

CDR3 residues: CASTERGGSPAYEQYF. CDR3 nucleotide sequence: TGCGCCAGCACCGAAAGGGGCGGATCCCCTGCCTACGAGCAGTACTTC. The V call is TRBV5-1, the J call TRBJ2-7, with D perhaps TRBD1 (5 bases). Trimming took off 6 bases at V and 2 bases at J, with 21 bases between the two ends. The CDR3 is made up of 16 amino acids. CDR1 is SGHRS and CDR2 is YFSETQ in the germline V gene.

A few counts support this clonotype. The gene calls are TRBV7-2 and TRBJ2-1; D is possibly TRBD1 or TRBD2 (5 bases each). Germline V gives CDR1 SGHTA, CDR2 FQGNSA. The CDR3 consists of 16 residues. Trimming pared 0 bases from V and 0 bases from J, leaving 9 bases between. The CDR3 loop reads CASSLAWGSSYNEQFF. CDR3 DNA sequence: TGTGCCAGCAGCTTAGCGTGGGGGAGCTCCTACAATGAGCAGTTCTTC.

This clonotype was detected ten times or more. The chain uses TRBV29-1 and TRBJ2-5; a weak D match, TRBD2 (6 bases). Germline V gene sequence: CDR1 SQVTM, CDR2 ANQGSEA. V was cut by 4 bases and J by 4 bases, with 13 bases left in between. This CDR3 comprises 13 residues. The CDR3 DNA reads TGCAGCGTTGCCGGGACTCCAGGAGAGACCCAGTACTTC. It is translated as CSVAGTPGETQYF.